This T cell receptor beta chain emerged from a study of T cell repertoires in cytomegalovirus infection. Study context: In public TCR beta signatures, there were indications of both CMV infection and matching HLA type.

TCRdb processed the reads anew with MiXCR; each CDR3 protein has one entry. The repertoire holds approximately 190,000 distinct CDR3 sequences, with nearly 9.5% as singletons. Study-wide results and caveats: HLA-C-restricted CMV-specific TCR beta clonotypes were dominant in the ex vivo response.

Comments on this clonotype: Its antigen is not identified. This sequence may be a read error, since a much larger clone differs from it by one base.

Sequenced material: PBMCs. This clonotype originated in a human donor in good health (CMV status not recorded). Some clones in this sample may be carry-over from other donors' samples.

CDR3 loop: CASTLGRANTGEMFF. The CDR3 nucleotides are TGTGCCAGCACCTTAGGGCGGGCCAACACCGGGGAGATGTTTTTT. The V call is TRBV7-6, the J call TRBJ2-2; D perhaps matches TRBD2 (5 bases). This CDR3 region has 15 residues. CDR1 and CDR2 from the germline V gene are SGHVS and FNYEAQ.